The rows below give T cell receptor beta chains drawn from one sample of a study of tumor-infiltrating lymphocytes in primary liver carcinoma. TCRdb recomputed calls from the multiplex PCR reads with MiXCR, one row per CDR3 protein. Seen here are roughly 22,000 distinct CDR3 sequences, 70% to 90% observed once, and the top ten hold roughly 35%. The material sequenced was liver tumor tissue from sampling region 2. Receptor source: a woman under 40 with primary liver carcinoma and hepatitis B virus infection. CDR3s include the opening cysteine and the closing phenylalanine or tryptophan. Each record gives: J gene, V gene, clone size, D gene, CDR3 DNA, CDR3 protein. A D gene is named only where the DNA matches it firmly. Clone sizes are given selectively: once, few, many, or a class where the clone is expanded.

j_gene: TRBJ2-1
v_gene: TRBV10-3
abundance: many
d_gene: NA
CDR3nt: TGTGCCATCCTTCGGGCAACGTACAATGAGCAGTTCTTC
CDR3aa: CAILRATYNEQFF

j_gene: TRBJ2-2
v_gene: TRBV4-2
abundance: NA
d_gene: TRBD1
CDR3nt: TGTACCAGCAGCCAAGTATTTTCCGGACAGGAGCCGACAAAGAACATCGGGGAGCTGTTTTTT
CDR3aa: CTSSQVFSGQEPTKNIGELFF

j_gene: TRBJ2-7
v_gene: TRBV7-8
abundance: NA
d_gene: NA
CDR3nt: TGTGCCAGCAGCTCGACTCGCGGTCGTACTATGTGCTCCTACGAGCATTACTTC
CDR3aa: CASSSTRGRTMCSYEHYF

j_gene: TRBJ2-1
v_gene: TRBV12-3/TRBV12-4
abundance: NA
d_gene: TRBD2
CDR3nt: TGTGTCACCAGCTTGTCCGGGACTAGCGGACTTGAGCAGTTCTTC
CDR3aa: CVTSLSGTSGLEQFF

j_gene: TRBJ2-1
v_gene: TRBV10-3
abundance: NA
d_gene: TRBD2
CDR3nt: TGTGCCATCAGTGAGTTGGCTGCGGGAGCCTATAATGAGCAGTTCTTC
CDR3aa: CAISELAAGAYNEQFF

j_gene: TRBJ2-7
v_gene: TRBV29-1
abundance: NA
d_gene: NA
CDR3nt: TGCAGTGCAGGGACGGGGACCTACGAGCAGCACTTC
CDR3aa: CSAGTGTYEQHF

j_gene: TRBJ2-2
v_gene: TRBV4-3
abundance: NA
d_gene: TRBD2
CDR3nt: TGTGTCAGCAGCCAAGTTCCAGCGGGAGAGCCGAGGGCCGGGGAGCTGTTTTTT
CDR3aa: CVSSQVPAGEPRAGELFF

j_gene: TRBJ2-3
v_gene: TRBV2
abundance: NA
d_gene: NA
CDR3nt: TGTGTCAGCAGTGATGAGAGGGTAATGGATACGCAGTATTTT
CDR3aa: CVSSDERVMDTQYF

j_gene: TRBJ2-3
v_gene: TRBV5-4
abundance: NA
d_gene: NA
CDR3nt: TGTTCTAGCAGCGTAGACGGACACCCTCCACCCACGGATACGCAGTGTTTT
CDR3aa: CSSSVDGHPPPTDTQCF

j_gene: TRBJ1-2
v_gene: TRBV6-5
abundance: NA
d_gene: NA
CDR3nt: TGTACCAGCAAAAGGGTACAGGGAAGTTATAGCTATGGCTACAACTTC
CDR3aa: CTSKRVQGSYSYGYNF

j_gene: TRBJ2-1
v_gene: TRBV11-2
abundance: NA
d_gene: NA
CDR3nt: TGTACCAGCAGCTTAGGGGGGTTGAACAATGAGCATTTCTTC
CDR3aa: CTSSLGGLNNEHFF

j_gene: TRBJ2-7
v_gene: TRBV10-3
abundance: NA
d_gene: NA
CDR3nt: TGTGCCATCAATGAAACGGACTGCGAGCAGTACTTC
CDR3aa: CAINETDCEQYF

j_gene: TRBJ2-7
v_gene: TRBV4-3
abundance: NA
d_gene: TRBD2
CDR3nt: TGCGCCAGCAGCCAAGCTGTGACGGGGGGTCTCATTAGTTACGAGCAGCACTTC
CDR3aa: CASSQAVTGGLISYEQHF

j_gene: TRBJ2-1
v_gene: TRBV5-5
abundance: NA
d_gene: TRBD2
CDR3nt: TGTGCCAGCGATCTTATAGCGGGAGTTCGAAATGAGCAGTTCTTT
CDR3aa: CASDLIAGVRNEQFF

j_gene: TRBJ2-1
v_gene: TRBV5-8
abundance: medium-sized
d_gene: TRBD1
CDR3nt: TGTGCCAGCAGCTTGGACAGGGGCAATGAGCAGTTCTTC
CDR3aa: CASSLDRGNEQFF

j_gene: TRBJ1-1
v_gene: TRBV11-2
abundance: NA
d_gene: TRBD1
CDR3nt: TGTGCCATCAGCGCTCGGGACAGGGGGTGCAAGAGGTGGAGTAACACTGAAGCTTACTTT
CDR3aa: CAISARDRGCKRWSNTEAYF

j_gene: TRBJ2-3
v_gene: TRBV5-4
abundance: NA
d_gene: NA
CDR3nt: TGTGTCAGCAACCCGCCCGGGATGGAGGCGGATACGCATTATTTT
CDR3aa: CVSNPPGMEADTHYF

j_gene: TRBJ2-2
v_gene: TRBV6-1
abundance: NA
d_gene: NA
CDR3nt: TGCGCCAGCAGTGAAACCGTTCCCGGGCGCGCCGCGAACACCGGGGAGCTGTTTTTT
CDR3aa: CASSETVPGRAANTGELFF

j_gene: TRBJ2-2
v_gene: TRBV6-5
abundance: NA
d_gene: NA
CDR3nt: TGTGCCAGCAGTCCCGAGTACCGTTCGCTCAGGGAGCTGTTTTTT
CDR3aa: CASSPEYRSLRELFF

j_gene: TRBJ2-7
v_gene: TRBV4-2
abundance: NA
d_gene: TRBD2
CDR3nt: TGTGCCAGCAGGCAATATGACTATAGCGGGGCCGCCTATGAGAAGTACTTC
CDR3aa: CASRQYDYSGAAYEKYF

j_gene: TRBJ2-3
v_gene: TRBV12-3/TRBV12-4
abundance: NA
d_gene: NA
CDR3nt: TGTGCCAGCACTCTTGGGGGTGCTAGCGAGGATACGCGGTATTTT
CDR3aa: CASTLGGASEDTRYF

j_gene: TRBJ2-4
v_gene: TRBV28
abundance: NA
d_gene: TRBD2
CDR3nt: TGTGTCAGCAGTTTATGGGGGGGAGGCAAAAACATTCAGTACTTC
CDR3aa: CVSSLWGGGKNIQYF

j_gene: TRBJ2-1
v_gene: TRBV12-3/TRBV12-4
abundance: NA
d_gene: TRBD2
CDR3nt: TGTGCCAGCAACCTGTCCGGGACTATCGGACTTGGGCAGTTCTTC
CDR3aa: CASNLSGTIGLGQFF

j_gene: TRBJ1-1
v_gene: TRBV10-3
abundance: NA
d_gene: NA
CDR3nt: TGTGCCATCAGTGAGTCTCACAGATACAAGGCTTTCTTT
CDR3aa: CAISESHRYKAFF

j_gene: TRBJ2-5
v_gene: TRBV12-3/TRBV12-4
abundance: NA
d_gene: NA
CDR3nt: TGTGCCAGCAGCTCAATAGCGACGGGGGAGACCCAGTACTTC
CDR3aa: CASSSIATGETQYF

j_gene: TRBJ1-1
v_gene: TRBV5-1
abundance: NA
d_gene: NA
CDR3nt: TGCGTAAGCAGCTCGGACCGTTGGAACACTGAAGCTTTCTTT
CDR3aa: CVSSSDRWNTEAFF

j_gene: TRBJ1-3
v_gene: TRBV6-1
abundance: once
d_gene: NA
CDR3nt: TGTGCCTGTAGTGGGGCTGTCTCTGGAAACACCTTATATTTT
CDR3aa: CACSGAVSGNTLYF

j_gene: TRBJ1-1
v_gene: TRBV5-1
abundance: NA
d_gene: NA
CDR3nt: TGCGCCAGCATCCCCGGGGGGAACACTGAAGCTTTCTTT
CDR3aa: CASIPGGNTEAFF

j_gene: TRBJ1-5
v_gene: TRBV11-2
abundance: NA
d_gene: NA
CDR3nt: TGTACCAACAGCTTAGAGCCCTCCCTGTTTCAGCCCCAGCATTTT
CDR3aa: CTNSLEPSLFQPQHF

j_gene: TRBJ2-7
v_gene: TRBV6-5
abundance: NA
d_gene: NA
CDR3nt: TGTTCCAGCAGTTACAAGGACAGCAGCACCTACGCGCAGTACTTC
CDR3aa: CSSSYKDSSTYAQYF

j_gene: TRBJ2-2
v_gene: TRBV11-3
abundance: NA
d_gene: NA
CDR3nt: TGTGCCAGCAGCTTACGCCGGACTAACGGGAAGGCCGGAGAGGGCGGGGAGCTGTTTTTT
CDR3aa: CASSLRRTNGKAGEGGELFF

j_gene: TRBJ2-7
v_gene: TRBV7-9
abundance: NA
d_gene: TRBD1
CDR3nt: TGTGCCAGCAGCCCCAAGCAGGGGGCCGGTCAGAAGGAGCAGTACTTC
CDR3aa: CASSPKQGAGQKEQYF

j_gene: TRBJ2-1
v_gene: TRBV14
abundance: medium-sized
d_gene: NA
CDR3nt: TGTGCCAGCAGCCGCCCCCAAACAAGCAATGAGCAGTTCTTC
CDR3aa: CASSRPQTSNEQFF

j_gene: TRBJ2-7
v_gene: TRBV28
abundance: NA
d_gene: NA
CDR3nt: TGTGCCAGCAATTCAAAGCCTTGTGGGGTATCCTACGAGAAGTACTTC
CDR3aa: CASNSKPCGVSYEKYF

j_gene: TRBJ2-2
v_gene: TRBV12-3/TRBV12-4
abundance: NA
d_gene: TRBD1
CDR3nt: TGTGCCAGCCGGGGGTGGGACAGGAACTCAGGGGAGCTGTTTTTT
CDR3aa: CASRGWDRNSGELFF

j_gene: TRBJ1-2
v_gene: TRBV6-5
abundance: NA
d_gene: NA
CDR3nt: TGTGCCAGCAGGGGGGCGGCCGGAGGTCCTAACTATGGTTATACCTTC
CDR3aa: CASRGAAGGPNYGYTF

j_gene: TRBJ2-1
v_gene: TRBV4-3
abundance: NA
d_gene: NA
CDR3nt: TGCGCCAGCAGGCAATATGCGGGAAACTCCTACAATGAGCAGTTCTTC
CDR3aa: CASRQYAGNSYNEQFF

j_gene: TRBJ2-3
v_gene: TRBV4-1
abundance: once
d_gene: TRBD2
CDR3nt: TGCACCAGCAGCCAAGACCATATTCCTAGCGGGAGGGTGGATACACAGTATTTT
CDR3aa: CTSSQDHIPSGRVDTQYF

j_gene: TRBJ2-1
v_gene: TRBV4-2
abundance: NA
d_gene: NA
CDR3nt: TGTGCCAGCAGCCAATTAGCGAGCGTCCGAAGCTCCTTCAATGAGCAGTTCTTC
CDR3aa: CASSQLASVRSSFNEQFF

j_gene: TRBJ1-2
v_gene: TRBV11-2
abundance: NA
d_gene: NA
CDR3nt: TGTGCCAGCAACCCACGATGCGGGGATTGGAACTATGGCCGCACCTTC
CDR3aa: CASNPRCGDWNYGRTF

j_gene: TRBJ2-7
v_gene: TRBV5-1
abundance: NA
d_gene: NA
CDR3nt: TGCTCCAGCAGCTTGGAGAGATTTCGGCAAGAGCAGTACTTC
CDR3aa: CSSSLERFRQEQYF

j_gene: TRBJ2-7
v_gene: TRBV12-3/TRBV12-4
abundance: NA
d_gene: NA
CDR3nt: TGTGTCAGTCTACAATCAGGTACACAGGGTTACGAGCAGTACTTC
CDR3aa: CVSLQSGTQGYEQYF

j_gene: TRBJ1-1
v_gene: TRBV11-2
abundance: NA
d_gene: TRBD1
CDR3nt: TGTGCCAGTAGCACTCGGGCCAGGGGGCGCAAGAGGTGGAGTAACACTGAAGCTTTCTTT
CDR3aa: CASSTRARGRKRWSNTEAFF

j_gene: TRBJ1-1
v_gene: TRBV10-3
abundance: once
d_gene: NA
CDR3nt: TGTGCCGTCGGCACCGGGACAACGCTGAACACTGTAGCTTTCTTT
CDR3aa: CAVGTGTTLNTVAFF